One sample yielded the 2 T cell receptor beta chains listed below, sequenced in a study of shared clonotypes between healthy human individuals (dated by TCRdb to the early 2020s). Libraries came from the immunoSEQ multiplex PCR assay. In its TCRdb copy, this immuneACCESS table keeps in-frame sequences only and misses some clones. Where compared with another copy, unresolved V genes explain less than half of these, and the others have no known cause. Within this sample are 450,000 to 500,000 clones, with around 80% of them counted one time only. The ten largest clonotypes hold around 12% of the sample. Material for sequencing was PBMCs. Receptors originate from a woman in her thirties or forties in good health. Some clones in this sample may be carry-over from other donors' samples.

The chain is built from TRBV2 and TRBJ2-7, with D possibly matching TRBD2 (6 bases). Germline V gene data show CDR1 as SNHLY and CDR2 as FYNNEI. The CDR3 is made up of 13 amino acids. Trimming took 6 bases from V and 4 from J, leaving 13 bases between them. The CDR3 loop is CASRKFGSYEQYF. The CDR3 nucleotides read TGTGCCAGCAGGAAGTTCGGGAGTTACGAGCAGTACTTC.

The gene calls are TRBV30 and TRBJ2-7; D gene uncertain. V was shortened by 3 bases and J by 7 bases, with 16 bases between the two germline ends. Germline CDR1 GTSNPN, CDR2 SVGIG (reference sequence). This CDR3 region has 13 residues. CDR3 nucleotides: TGTGCCTGGAGGCCCAGAAGGGTGGGAGAGCAGTACTTC. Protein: CAWRPRRVGEQYF.